The TCR beta chain under discussion was sequenced for a study of blood T cells in healthy people across ages. The germline CDR1 and CDR2 sequences are KGHDR and SFDVKD. Trimming stripped 8 bases from V and 0 bases from J, with 20 bases between. The CDR3 totals 17 residues. Healthy Caucasians from Russia aged about 6 to 90 served as donors. Per sample, at least 5 micrograms of total RNA were extracted. A sample-barcoded 5' primer and a J-beta primer mix were used in a second PCR of about 6 to 12 cycles. TCRdb redid the calling of the 5' RACE reads with MiXCR, one entry per CDR3 protein. The profile shows under 2 million distinct CDR3 sequences, roughly 32% of them singletons.

Sequencing used blood. The chain is built from TRBV24-1 and TRBJ2-3; D is unresolved. The sequence was obtained from a woman aged 25 to 45 in good health. CDR3 in amino acids: CATNLRKDPSSTDTQYF. DNA of the CDR3: TGTGCCACCAATCTGCGGAAAGACCCCTCTAGCACAGATACGCAGTATTTT.